This T cell receptor beta chain was documented in a study of T cells in Graves' hyperthyroidism and ophthalmopathy. For the study at large: The initial diagnosis was the point when peripheral blood was collected, ahead of any treatment.

Calling Graves' hyperthyroidism stable meant ophthalmopathy did not progress within 18 months. It was 10 ml of fresh peripheral blood that supplied the PBMCs. Study findings and constraints: Blood also contained most expanded thyroid clonotypes above 0.001.

RNA transcripts yielded amplified TCR beta CDR3 regions. RT-PCR in the first round (using the HTBI primer set) targeted the TCR CDR3. From the multiplex PCR reads, TCRdb called clonotypes with MiXCR, one entry per CDR3 protein. The sample consists of around 350,000 distinct CDR3 sequences, approximately 19% of them appearing once. This clonotype was seen at least ten times. As yet, its antigen is unknown. The sequenced sample consisted of blood. This receptor was taken from a woman under 30 with Graves' hyperthyroidism.

The CDR3 sequence: CSARGGGRHNEQFF. CDR3 nucleotide sequence: TGCAGTGCTAGAGGCGGGGGGCGGCACAATGAGCAGTTCTTC. V gene TRBV20-1 combines with J gene TRBJ2-1; 8 nucleotides match TRBD2. The V gene's germline CDR1 is DFQATT and CDR2 SNEGSKA (reference sequence). The CDR3 has 14 amino acids. The V segment lost 1 base and the J segment 5 bases; nucleotides outside the gene matches: 4.